This T cell receptor (beta chain) derives from a study of technical replicates of blood from several donors. J lost 1 base, V lost 4 bases, and 4 bases had no gene match. Germline-derived CDR1 and CDR2 are SEHNR and FQNEAQ (reference sequence). The CDR3 extends over 15 amino acids. Only one count was recorded for this clone. Libraries were prepared by immunoSEQ multiplex PCR; TCRdb keeps only in-frame clonotypes and omits some of them. The sample shows some 48,000 clones, approximately 90% of them seen only once. The V and J genes are TRBV7-9 and TRBJ1-2, with 9 positions matching TRBD1. The receptor comes from a human donor in good health. Some clones in this sample may be carry-over from other donors' samples. Input material: PBMCs. The CDR3 coding sequence is TGTGCCAGCAGCTCAAACAGGGGGCATAACTATGGCTACACCTTC. Amino acid sequence: CASSSNRGHNYGYTF. Variable domain in full (rest from reference TRBV7-9 and TRBJ1-2): DTGVSQNPRHKITKRGQNVTFRCDPISEHNRLYWYRQTLGQGPEFLTYFQNEAQLEKSRLLSDRFSAERPKGSFSTLEIQRTEQGDSAMYLCASSSNRGHNYGYTFGSGTRLTVV.